These 29 T cell receptor beta chains were all obtained from the same sample, sequenced in a study of blood T cell repertoires in COVID-19. Method: immunoSEQ multiplex PCR; TCRdb's copy keeps in-frame clones and lacks some. This table holds over 200,000 clones, 80% to 90% found once. The sequencing input was peripheral blood. The receptors stem from a man aged 25-40 years with COVID-19, enrolled during active disease.

The V and J genes are TRBV18 and TRBJ2-1; 7 bases are shared with TRBD1. V gave up 2 bases and J gave up 4 bases; unmatched junction bases: 8. The length of the CDR3 is 16 residues. Looked up from germline, CDR1 is KGHSH and CDR2 is LQKENI. The CDR3 nucleotides read TGTGCCAGCTCACCAAGAGGACAGGCCCTGTACAATGAGCAGTTCTTC. Translating it yields CASSPRGQALYNEQFF.

The chain uses TRBV7-6 and TRBJ2-2; 12 bases align to TRBD2. Germline lookup yields CDR1 SGHVS and CDR2 FNYEAQ. This CDR3 is 15 amino acids long. With 6 bases clipped from V and 4 bases from J, the junction kept 3 bases outside the gene matches. CDR3 DNA sequence: TGTGCCAGCAGGCGACTAGCGGGAGCCACCGGGGAGCTGTTTTTT. Residues: CASRRLAGATGELFF.

This clone was counted between two and nine times. The gene calls are TRBV7-3 and TRBJ2-2; 8 nucleotides match TRBD2. Germline assignment: CDR1 SGHTA and CDR2 FQGTGA. V shed 2 bases and J 7 bases; nucleotides not matched to a gene: 9. The CDR3 consists of 16 residues. The chain's CDR3 is CASSLGGAGVGGELFF. In DNA, the CDR3 is TGTGCCAGCAGCTTAGGAGGAGCGGGAGTTGGCGGGGAGCTGTTTTTT.

The J gene is TRBJ1-1, the V gene TRBV18; TRBD1 is a possible D gene (5 bases). CDR1 is KGHSH, CDR2 LQKENI, per germline. The CDR3 sequence is 15 residues long. Between the trimmed V and J ends, which lost 1 base and 1 base, there was a span of 10 bases. The CDR3 here is CASSPQEGRNTEAFF. The CDR3 DNA sequence: TGTGCCAGCTCACCACAGGAGGGGCGGAACACTGAAGCTTTCTTT. Supplemented by reference TRBV18 and TRBJ1-1, the full variable domain reads NAGVMQNPRHLVRRRGQEARLRCSPMKGHSHVYWYRQLPEEGLKFMVYLQKENIIDESGMPKERFSAEFPKEGPSILRIQQVVRGDSAAYFCASSPQEGRNTEAFFGQGTRLTVV.

The rearrangement joins TRBV7-8 to TRBJ2-2, with 10 nucleotides matching TRBD1. From germline, CDR1 is SGHVS and CDR2 FQNEAQ. The CDR3 covers 17 residues. Losses at the gene ends were 7 bases for V and 3 bases for J; bases not matched to a gene: 11. The CDR3 bases are TGTGCCAGCATCCCAAATGCCGGGACAGGGGACACCGGGGAGCTGTTTTTT. Its protein is CASIPNAGTGDTGELFF. The full variable domain, in which reference TRBV7-8 and TRBJ2-2 provide the parts outside the CDR3, is GAGVSQSPRYKVAKRGQDVALRCDPISGHVSLFWYQQALGQGPEFLTYFQNEAQLDKSGLPSDRFFAERPEGSVSTLKIQRTQQEDSAVYLCASIPNAGTGDTGELFFGEGSRLTVL.

This chain connects TRBV27 to TRBJ2-1, with D possibly being TRBD2 (5 bases). The CDR3 has 15 residues. V lost 3 bases to trimming and J lost 3 bases, with 12 bases between them. Germline V gives CDR1 MNHEY, CDR2 SMNVEV (reference sequence). The CDR3 coding sequence is TGTGCCAGCAGTTTGTCGGACGGGATCTACAATGAGCAGTTCTTC. Translated, it gives CASSLSDGIYNEQFF.

The chain links TRBV28 to TRBJ2-7; D might be TRBD2 (7 bases). The germline CDR1 and CDR2 sequences are MDHEN and SYDVKM. The length of the CDR3 is 15 residues. Trimming stripped 3 bases from V and 7 bases from J, with 19 bases between. The CDR3 sequence is CASSFQDRLGGEQYF. CDR3 nucleotides: TGTGCCAGCAGTTTCCAAGACAGGCTCGGGGGGGAGCAGTACTTC.

The rearrangement links TRBV30 to TRBJ1-1; TRBD1 might be the D (5 bases). The CDR3 is made up of 13 amino acids. Trimming cost V 2 bases and J 5 bases, with 12 bases left between them. Germline CDR1 reads GTSNPN; CDR2 reads SVGIG (reference sequence). The CDR3 DNA sequence: TGTGCCTGGAGTCCTCAAAAGGGGACTGAAGCTTTCTTT. It codes for CAWSPQKGTEAFF.

V gene TRBV7-9 combines with J gene TRBJ1-2; D gene uncertain. V shed 3 bases and J shed 2 bases, with 7 bases lying between them. The CDR3 is 13 amino acids. Germline V gene lookup returns CDR1 SEHNR and CDR2 FQNEAQ (reference sequence). Written as DNA, the CDR3 is TGTGCCAGCAGCTTTGTACAGAACTATGGCTACACCTTC. It specifies CASSFVQNYGYTF.

The chain uses TRBV5-4 and TRBJ1-3; D is unclear. V lost 4 bases and J 0 bases, leaving 8 bases between the germline ends. CDR1 and CDR2 (germline): SGHNT, YYREEE (reference sequence). The CDR3 runs 14 residues. The CDR3 is CASSNISSGNTIYF. The CDR3 DNA reads TGTGCCAGCAGCAATATATCCTCTGGAAACACCATATATTTT.

V and J are TRBV5-1 and TRBJ1-6; tentatively, D is TRBD1 (6 bases). The CDR3 spans 16 residues. Germline loops: CDR1 SGHRS, CDR2 YFSETQ. Trimming shortened V by 4 bases and J by 7 bases, and 18 bases separated the two germline ends. The CDR3 DNA is TGCGCCAGCAGCCTTACTGCTCGGGACATAAATTCACCCCTCCACTTT. Translation gives CASSLTARDINSPLHF.

The rearrangement links TRBV27 to TRBJ1-1, with D unclear. In germline, CDR1 is MNHEY, CDR2 SMNVEV (reference sequence). The CDR3 spans 14 residues. The V end was cut by 2 bases, the J end by 1 base, with 8 bases between. CDR3 region: CASSLVPSNTEAFF. The CDR3 DNA reads TGTGCCAGCAGTTTAGTCCCCTCGAACACTGAAGCTTTCTTT.

The rearrangement uses TRBV18 and TRBJ1-1, with D possibly TRBD1 on 6 matching bases. The CDR3 is made up of 13 amino acids. The germline V gene has CDR1 KGHSH and CDR2 LQKENI. Trimming cost V 3 bases and J 3 bases, with 8 bases left between them. Here the CDR3 reads CASSPGQDTEAFF. CDR3 nucleotides: TGTGCCAGCTCACCGGGACAAGACACTGAAGCTTTCTTT. The entire variable domain, with the rest obtained from reference TRBV18 and TRBJ1-1, is as follows: NAGVMQNPRHLVRRRGQEARLRCSPMKGHSHVYWYRQLPEEGLKFMVYLQKENIIDESGMPKERFSAEFPKEGPSILRIQQVVRGDSAAYFCASSPGQDTEAFFGQGTRLTVV.

The CDR3 DNA sequence: TGTGCCAGCAGTGAAACAGGCAGGGGGAGCAATCAGCCCCAGCATTTT. It specifies CASSETGRGSNQPQHF. The chain recombines TRBV2 with TRBJ1-5; 7 nucleotides agree with TRBD1. The germline CDR1 and CDR2 sequences are SNHLY and FYNNEI. After removal of 2 bases from V and 1 base from J, the junction contained 5 bases not matched to a gene. CDR3 length equals 16 residues.

This chain uses TRBV11-3 with TRBJ2-1; 8 nucleotides align to TRBD2. Trimming cost V 3 bases and J 4 bases; bases outside gene matches: 11. Germline V gives CDR1 SGHNT, CDR2 YENEEA. This CDR3 contains 17 residues. CDR3 sequence: CASSLDPGAGGYNEQFF. The CDR3 bases are TGTGCCAGCAGCTTGGACCCCGGGGCGGGGGGTTACAATGAGCAGTTCTTC.

This sequence joins TRBV5-1 and TRBJ1-6; 8 nucleotides agree with TRBD1. There are 16 residues in the CDR3. Germline V lookup: CDR1 SGHRS, CDR2 YFSETQ. The J segment lost 5 bases and the V segment lost 4 bases, leaving 8 bases of the junction unmatched. This CDR3 reads CASSPDRGEHNSPLHF. CDR3 in DNA: TGCGCCAGCAGCCCTGACAGGGGAGAGCATAATTCACCCCTCCACTTT.

This clone has a single count. The CDR3, as DNA: TGTGCCAGCAGCCCCCAGTCCCCGGCGGGAGCCCAAGAGACCCAGTACTTC. Protein: CASSPQSPAGAQETQYF. The chain joins TRBV7-3 to TRBJ2-5; 7 nucleotides match TRBD2. This CDR3 has 17 amino acids. Trimming removed 5 bases from V and 1 base from J; junction bases left unmatched: 13. The germline V gene encodes CDR1 SGHTA and CDR2 FQGTGA.

This chain links TRBV2 with TRBJ1-3, with D uncertain. The germline V gene encodes CDR1 SNHLY and CDR2 FYNNEI. The CDR3 is 14 amino acids. V dropped 5 bases and J dropped 0 bases, with 8 bases sitting between them. Here the CDR3 DNA reads TGTGCCAGCAGTAAGACAACCTCTGGAAACACCATATATTTT. Its translation: CASSKTTSGNTIYF.

The rearrangement uses TRBV9 and TRBJ1-2; D is uncertain. From germline, CDR1 is SGDLS and CDR2 YYNGEE. V lost 9 bases to trimming and J lost 4 bases, with 22 bases between them. The CDR3 sequence is 15 residues long. The CDR3 here is CATTKVEGRAYGYTF. DNA of the CDR3: TGTGCCACCACGAAAGTAGAAGGGAGGGCCTATGGCTACACCTTC.

The chain uses TRBV24-1 and TRBJ2-1; the match to TRBD2 covers 12 bases. V shed 2 bases, J shed 8 bases, and the junction held 15 bases outside the gene matches. The CDR3 length is 19 residues. Germline CDR1 is KGHDR and CDR2 is SFDVKD. Here the CDR3 DNA reads TGTGCCACCAGTGATTCCGAGCGGACTAGCGGGACCAAAGGGGATGAGCAGTTCTTC. Translated, it gives CATSDSERTSGTKGDEQFF.

This clone was recorded once. The rearrangement joins TRBV6-5 to TRBJ1-2, with D perhaps matching TRBD1 (6 bases). The CDR3 is made up of 14 amino acids. V was pared by 2 bases and J by 3 bases, with 10 bases between. In germline, CDR1 is MNHEY, CDR2 SVGAGI. The CDR3 sequence is CASSYADSDYGYTF. CDR3 nucleotides: TGTGCCAGCAGTTACGCGGACAGCGACTATGGCTACACCTTC.

J is TRBJ2-7 and V is TRBV7-2, with 7 bases lining up with TRBD1. Trimming took 5 bases from V and 6 from J; bases not matched to a gene: 13. The CDR3 sequence is 15 residues long. The germline V gene has CDR1 SGHTA and CDR2 FQGNSA. CDR3 sequence (DNA): TGTGCCAGCAGCCCGTGGGACAGCCAGTGGGGCGAGCAGTACTTC. This codes for CASSPWDSQWGEQYF.

The chain is built from TRBV19 and TRBJ1-3; D unclear. V shed 3 bases and J shed 0 bases, with 15 bases lying between them. The CDR3 is 17 residues long. Germline assignment: CDR1 LNHDA and CDR2 SQIVND (reference sequence). CDR3 region: CASSISSQIFSGNTIYF. The CDR3 DNA sequence: TGTGCCAGTAGTATCTCATCGCAGATATTCTCTGGAAACACCATATATTTT.

This sequence joins TRBV2 and TRBJ1-2, with D tentatively TRBD1 (6 bases). In germline, CDR1 is SNHLY, CDR2 FYNNEI. CDR3 length: 15 amino acids. The V end lost 7 bases, the J end lost 0 bases, and 15 bases lay between the germline ends. Here the CDR3 DNA reads TGTGCCAGCAAACCCCGGGACAAACCTAACTATGGCTACACCTTC. This gives the protein CASKPRDKPNYGYTF.

The chain has TRBV5-4 and TRBJ2-3; D is unresolved. The CDR3 has 15 amino acids. Germline V gives CDR1 SGHNT, CDR2 YYREEE (reference sequence). Deletions cut 1 base from V and 2 bases from J, with 11 bases between. The CDR3 coding sequence is TGTGCCAGCAGCTTGCGAGTATTACTCACAGATACGCAGTATTTT. It specifies CASSLRVLLTDTQYF.

This sequence joins TRBV18 and TRBJ1-1; no firm D call. The CDR3 sequence is 13 residues long. The V gene's germline CDR1 is KGHSH and CDR2 LQKENI. V lost 0 bases, J lost 6 bases, and 8 bases lay in between. CDR3 sequence: CASSPPGSPEAFF. In DNA, the CDR3 is TGTGCCAGCTCACCACCGGGGAGCCCTGAAGCTTTCTTT.

CDR3 nucleotide sequence: TGTGCCAGCAGTTTTCGGACTTTGGGGACAGGGATTTACGAGCAGTACTTC. Its translation: CASSFRTLGTGIYEQYF. V is TRBV6-2 or TRBV6-3 and J is TRBJ2-7, with 9 bases aligning to TRBD1. V lost 4 bases and J lost 4; bases outside the gene matches: 14. Germline V gene sequence: CDR1 MNHEY, CDR2 SVGEGT. The CDR3 has 17 amino acids.

This chain joins TRBV6-5 and TRBJ2-3; 10 bases align to TRBD1. The CDR3 sequence is 14 residues long. Germline CDR1 and CDR2: MNHEY and SVGAGI. V gave up 6 bases and J gave up 4 bases; unmatched junction bases: 4. This CDR3 reads CASRGQGTADTQYF. CDR3 coding DNA: TGTGCCAGCAGGGGACAGGGGACCGCAGATACGCAGTATTTT.

The chain employs TRBV28 and TRBJ1-1, with D hard to call. This CDR3 comprises 14 residues. CDR1 is MDHEN and CDR2 is SYDVKM in the germline V gene. V lost 6 bases to trimming and J lost 5 bases, with 16 bases between them. CDR3 in amino acids: CASRWAAVDTEAFF. The DNA of the CDR3 is TGTGCCAGCAGATGGGCCGCCGTGGATACTGAAGCTTTCTTT.